The following is a T cell receptor beta chain sequence with its context. TCRdb keeps only in-frame clones here, not all; method: immunoSEQ multiplex PCR. The sample includes hundreds of thousands of clones, about nine tenths seen only once; the top ten take about 2.4%. Trimming at V came to 9 bases and at J to 4 bases, leaving 6 bases not matched to a gene. CDR3 size: 13 residues. Germline loops: CDR1 LNHDA, CDR2 SQIVND (reference sequence). This record comes from a study of blood T cell repertoires in COVID-19. The clonotype originates from a man between 60 and 70 years old who had recovered from COVID-19. The V gene is TRBV19, the J gene TRBJ2-7, with 10 nucleotides matching TRBD2. Sequencing input: PBMCs or T cells enriched from blood (not recorded which). CDR3 sequence: CASASGRGYEQYF. The CDR3 region has the DNA TGTGCCAGCGCTAGCGGGAGAGGATACGAGCAGTACTTC.